This TCR beta chain is from a study of cytomegalovirus exposure and HLA in healthy donors. General study findings and limits: The study dropped some indistinguishable V segments, TRBV6-2 and TRBV6-3 among them. Prior analysis indicated that the majority of TCR beta V segments exhibited productivity approximately 87% or approximately 30% of the time.

This clone was seen once. Its antigen remains unidentified. Germline assignment: CDR1 WNHNN and CDR2 SYGVQD (reference sequence). The CDR3 runs to 16 residues. The J segment lost 8 bases and the V segment lost 2 bases, leaving 7 bases of the junction unmatched. Primers included in the PCR were 60 Vbeta and 13 Jbeta primers. Repertoires were generated with immunoSEQ multiplex PCR, while TCRdb's copy carries only in-frame clones and drops some. Of roughly 250,000 clones in the sample, approximately 70% were seen once. The origin of this receptor is a female donor in good health and CMV-seronegative. The chain couples TRBV10-1 to TRBJ2-1; 12 nucleotides align to TRBD2. Sequencing used PBMCs. The CDR3 loop reads CASSENRLAGVDEQFF. The CDR3 DNA reads TGCGCCAGCAGTGAGAATAGACTAGCGGGAGTAGATGAGCAGTTCTTC.